Below are 27 T cell receptor beta chains sequenced from a single sample in a study of T cells in localized non-small cell lung cancer. The protocol was immunoSEQ multiplex PCR, while the TCRdb copy is restricted to in-frame clones and leaves out a portion. Among some 78,000 clones, 80% to 90% were seen once, and the ten largest hold under 3.5%. This material consisted of peripheral blood, taken before any cancer treatment. The receptors here all came from a man aged 40 to 75 with stage I lung adenocarcinoma.

V and J are TRBV7-2 and TRBJ2-5, with D tentatively TRBD1 or TRBD2 (5 bases each). The CDR3 contains 17 residues. Trimming cost V 5 bases and J 4 bases, with 23 bases left between them. The germline CDR1 and CDR2 sequences are SGHTA and FQGNSA. The DNA for the CDR3 is TGTGCCAGCAGCCTACAAGGGGCGGGCTCTCGGTCAGAGACCCAGTACTTC. Translating it yields CASSLQGAGSRSETQYF.

This sequence joins TRBV6-4 and TRBJ1-2; possibly TRBD1 for D (6 bases). The CDR3 loop spans 14 amino acids. Germline assignment: CDR1 MRHNA and CDR2 SNTAGT. V was cut by 7 bases and J by 8 bases, with 20 bases left in between. CDR3 loop: CASKLDSMGTGYTF. In DNA, the CDR3 is TGTGCCAGCAAATTGGATAGTATGGGGACAGGCTACACCTTC.

In DNA, the CDR3 is TGTGCCAGCAGCTCAGTTAGCGGGAGGGGGGAGGACGAGCAGTACTTC. Its translation is CASSSVSGRGEDEQYF. J is TRBJ2-7 and V is TRBV9; 11 nucleotides agree with TRBD2. Looked up from germline, CDR1 is SGDLS and CDR2 is YYNGEE. This CDR3 is 16 amino acids long. V shed 4 bases, J shed 5 bases, and the junction held 11 bases outside the gene matches.

The chain is built from TRBV10-3 and TRBJ1-1, with 8 bases matching TRBD1. Germline assignment: CDR1 ENHRY and CDR2 SYGVKD. The CDR3 loop spans 14 amino acids. V shed 6 bases, J shed 5 bases, and the junction held 8 bases outside the gene matches. CDR3 sequence: CAIRVDRDLTEAFF. In DNA form, the CDR3 reads TGTGCCATCAGGGTGGACAGGGACTTAACTGAAGCTTTCTTT.

A word on this clone: Its ends do not fully match the called genes, so a read error is possible. The chain has TRBV5-4 and TRBJ2-5; 9 bases align to TRBD1. Germline assignment: CDR1 SGHNT and CDR2 YYREEE (reference sequence). The CDR3 extends over 13 amino acids. The CDR3 protein is CASSPDASGTGHF. The CDR3 DNA reads TGTGCCAGCAGCCCCGACGCGTCCGGGACAGGGCACTTC.

The gene calls are TRBV6-5 and TRBJ1-6, with D uncertain. V lost 4 bases and J lost 0, with 10 bases in between. This CDR3 region has 16 residues. CDR1 and CDR2 from the germline V gene are MNHEY and SVGAGI. Here the CDR3 reads CASSSSQSSYNSPLHF. In DNA, the CDR3 is TGTGCCAGCAGTTCAAGCCAGAGCTCCTATAATTCACCCCTCCACTTT.

V gene TRBV7-3 combines with J gene TRBJ2-2; a weak D match, TRBD2 (6 bases). Trimming took off 1 base at V and 0 bases at J, with 12 bases between the two ends. Germline values: CDR1 SGHTA, CDR2 FQGTGA. This CDR3 has 17 residues. The CDR3 DNA reads TGTGCCAGCAGCTTAATGGCGAGCGGGCCGAACACCGGGGAGCTGTTTTTT. Its protein product is CASSLMASGPNTGELFF. Looking up the rest from reference TRBV7-3 and TRBJ2-2 gives the full variable domain: GAGVSQTPSNKVTEKGKYVELRCDPISGHTALYWYRQSLGQGPEFLIYFQGTGAADDSGLPNDRFFAVRPEGSVSTLKIQRTERGDSAVYLCASSLMASGPNTGELFFGEGSRLTVL.

The chain carries TRBV4-3 and TRBJ1-1; D is uncertain. The germline V and J ends were trimmed by 4 bases and 0 bases, with 15 bases remaining between them. The CDR3 contains 16 residues. From germline, CDR1 is LGHNA and CDR2 YSLEER. The CDR3 DNA is TGCGCCAGCAGCCGAGTTTCAGGACGGATGAACACTGAAGCTTTCTTT. This sequence encodes CASSRVSGRMNTEAFF.

The rearrangement joins TRBV2 to TRBJ2-1; TRBD2 aligns across 8 bases. V lost 3 bases to trimming and J lost 15 bases; unmatched junction nucleotides: 10. The CDR3 runs to 13 residues. Germline CDR1 reads SNHLY; CDR2 reads FYNNEI. The CDR3 region has the DNA TGTGCCAGCAGTGAGGTAGCGGGAAGTGTCTTGTTCTTC. It specifies CASSEVAGSVLFF.

This chain connects TRBV6-6 to TRBJ2-7; D is unclear. The CDR3 totals 15 residues. Trimming removed 4 bases at V and 2 bases at J, with 15 bases between. Germline CDR1 and CDR2: MNHNY and SVGAGI (reference sequence). Here the CDR3 reads CASSSPMTATYEQYF. The CDR3 bases are TGTGCCAGCAGTTCTCCTATGACTGCGACCTACGAGCAGTACTTC.

This clone was seen a single time. The chain couples TRBV30 to TRBJ2-7; D gene ambiguous. Trimming took off 1 base at V and 4 bases at J, with 5 bases between the two ends. The CDR3 totals 11 residues. Germline V gene lookup returns CDR1 GTSNPN and CDR2 SVGIG (reference sequence). The CDR3 loop reads CAWSERYEQYF. In DNA form, the CDR3 reads TGTGCCTGGAGTGAGAGATACGAGCAGTACTTC.

This chain joins TRBV6-5 and TRBJ1-3; no clear D. The V gene's germline CDR1 is MNHEY and CDR2 SVGAGI. Deletions cut 2 bases from V and 0 bases from J, with 8 bases between. The CDR3 spans 15 residues. For the CDR3, the DNA is TGTGCCAGCAGTTACGATAGGAACTCTGGAAACACCATATATTTT. Translating gives CASSYDRNSGNTIYF.

This sequence joins TRBV10-1 and TRBJ2-2, with D maybe TRBD1 (6 bases). Per the germline V gene, CDR1 is WNHNN and CDR2 is SYGVQD (reference sequence). The CDR3 is made up of 18 amino acids. The V end lost 3 bases, the J end lost 0 bases, and 17 bases lay between the germline ends. CDR3 in DNA: TGCGCCAGCAGTGACTCCGGGACACCACTTACGAACACCGGGGAGCTGTTTTTT. Translating gives CASSDSGTPLTNTGELFF.

This chain joins TRBV7-3 and TRBJ2-1; D is possibly TRBD2 (6 bases). This CDR3 contains 13 residues. Germline CDR1 and CDR2: SGHTA and FQGTGA. V gave up 4 bases and J gave up 6 bases, with 10 bases separating them. CDR3 amino acids: CASSWRAPNEQFF. The CDR3 nucleotides read TGTGCCAGCAGCTGGAGGGCCCCCAATGAGCAGTTCTTC.

The V and J genes are TRBV19 and TRBJ2-7; 12 nucleotides align to TRBD1. CDR1 and CDR2 from the germline V gene are LNHDA and SQIVND (reference sequence). Losses at the gene ends were 4 bases for V and 7 bases for J; bases not matched to a gene: 11. This CDR3 is 16 amino acids long. The CDR3 loop is CASSTPTGQGALEQYF. The CDR3 nucleotides are TGTGCCAGTAGTACCCCCACGGGACAGGGGGCTTTGGAGCAGTACTTC.

This clone was counted once. The chain links TRBV6-1 to TRBJ1-4, with a tentative D call TRBD1 (6 bases). Germline V gene data show CDR1 as MNHNS and CDR2 as SASEGT. The CDR3 is 16 residues long. The ends were cut back, 0 bases at V and 5 bases at J, with 13 bases in the middle. CDR3 residues: CASSEASGALNEKLFF. The CDR3 DNA is TGTGCCAGCAGTGAAGCGTCAGGGGCGTTAAATGAAAAACTGTTTTTT.

The CDR3, as DNA: TGTGCCAGCAGACTACAGGGATTGAGCACAGATACGCAGTATTTT. Protein sequence: CASRLQGLSTDTQYF. V gene TRBV6-1 combines with J gene TRBJ2-3; maybe TRBD1 (6 bases). CDR1 is MNHNS and CDR2 is SASEGT in the germline V gene. V was clipped by 6 bases and J by 0 bases, with 13 bases between them. The CDR3 consists of 15 residues.

The rearrangement uses TRBV6-5 and TRBJ1-1; tentatively, D is TRBD1 (6 bases). Between the trimmed V and J ends, which lost 9 bases and 6 bases, there was a span of 17 bases. The CDR3 consists of 13 residues. Germline-derived CDR1 and CDR2 are MNHEY and SVGAGI. CDR3: CASGTRGVPEAFF. DNA of the CDR3: TGTGCCAGTGGGACAAGGGGCGTCCCTGAAGCTTTCTTT.

V gene TRBV10-3 combines with J gene TRBJ2-7; the D is unclear. Germline V gene lookup returns CDR1 ENHRY and CDR2 SYGVKD. This CDR3 comprises 13 residues. V lost 4 bases and J 0 bases, leaving 7 bases between the germline ends. The CDR3 protein is CAISVGYSYEQYF. As DNA, the CDR3 is TGTGCCATCAGTGTAGGATACTCCTACGAGCAGTACTTC.

The chain has TRBV27 and TRBJ2-5; either TRBD1 or TRBD2 may fit D (5 bases each). Trimming took off 0 bases at V and 7 bases at J, with 9 bases between the two ends. This CDR3 is 13 amino acids long. The germline V gene has CDR1 MNHEY and CDR2 SMNVEV (reference sequence). DNA of the CDR3: TGTGCCAGCAGTTTATCGGGGGTCAGGACCCAGTACTTC. Its translation: CASSLSGVRTQYF.

The rearrangement joins TRBV7-9 to TRBJ2-1; 7 bases map to TRBD2. This CDR3 is built from 15 residues. V shed 3 bases, J shed 3 bases, and the junction held 5 bases outside the gene matches. Germline CDR1 and CDR2: SEHNR and FQNEAQ (reference sequence). The DNA of the CDR3 is TGTGCCAGCAGCTTCGGGGGGACTTTCTACAATGAGCAGTTCTTC. Translated, it gives CASSFGGTFYNEQFF.

The rearrangement links TRBV30 to TRBJ2-3; 8 bases line up with TRBD2. The CDR3 loop spans 14 amino acids. CDR1 and CDR2 (germline): GTSNPN, SVGIG (reference sequence). Trimming took 4 bases from V and 5 from J; bases not matched to a gene: 8. CDR3 in DNA: TGTGCCTGGAACCTACGGGGGGGTAGAGATACGCAGTATTTT. Residues: CAWNLRGGRDTQYF.

The V and J genes are TRBV7-6 and TRBJ2-7; D unresolved. CDR3 size: 12 residues. Germline CDR1 and CDR2: SGHVS and FNYEAQ. V was shortened by 1 base and J by 6 bases, with 7 bases between the two germline ends. This CDR3 reads CASSLGQLEQYF. In DNA form, the CDR3 reads TGTGCCAGCAGCTTAGGTCAGCTCGAGCAGTACTTC.

A few counts support this clone. The chain employs TRBV7-6 and TRBJ1-1; 7 bases align to TRBD1. The germline V gene has CDR1 SGHVS and CDR2 FNYEAQ. The V gene end was trimmed by 1 base and the J gene end by 6 bases; junction bases not matched to a gene: 8. The CDR3 length is 15 residues. CDR3 nucleotide sequence: TGTGCCAGCAGCTTAGGCTACAGGGGAGGATCTGAAGCTTTCTTT. Amino acid sequence: CASSLGYRGGSEAFF.

This clone occurred once. This chain uses TRBV7-9 with TRBJ1-1; D is undetermined. Per the germline V gene, CDR1 is SEHNR and CDR2 is FQNEAQ (reference sequence). V was shortened by 0 bases and J by 5 bases, with 7 bases between the two germline ends. The CDR3 consists of 13 residues. The DNA for the CDR3 is TGTGCCAGCAGCTTAGCACCAGTTACTGAAGCTTTCTTT. Translated, it gives CASSLAPVTEAFF.

The chain recombines TRBV19 with TRBJ2-7, with D maybe TRBD1 (6 bases). Looked up from germline, CDR1 is LNHDA and CDR2 is SQIVND (reference sequence). The V and J ends lost 3 bases and 2 bases respectively, with 17 bases between them. The CDR3 runs 16 residues. The CDR3 spells CASSITPGAGAYEQYF. CDR3 coding DNA: TGTGCCAGTAGTATTACCCCAGGGGCCGGCGCCTACGAGCAGTACTTC.

V and J are TRBV13 and TRBJ2-7; the match to TRBD1 covers 7 bases. This CDR3 comprises 15 residues. Trimming removed 5 bases from V and 0 bases from J; junction bases left unmatched: 7. CDR1 PRHDT and CDR2 FYEKMQ come from the germline V gene (reference sequence). CDR3 loop: CASSTPGTASYEQYF. The CDR3 DNA is TGTGCCAGCAGCACCCCCGGGACAGCCTCCTACGAGCAGTACTTC.